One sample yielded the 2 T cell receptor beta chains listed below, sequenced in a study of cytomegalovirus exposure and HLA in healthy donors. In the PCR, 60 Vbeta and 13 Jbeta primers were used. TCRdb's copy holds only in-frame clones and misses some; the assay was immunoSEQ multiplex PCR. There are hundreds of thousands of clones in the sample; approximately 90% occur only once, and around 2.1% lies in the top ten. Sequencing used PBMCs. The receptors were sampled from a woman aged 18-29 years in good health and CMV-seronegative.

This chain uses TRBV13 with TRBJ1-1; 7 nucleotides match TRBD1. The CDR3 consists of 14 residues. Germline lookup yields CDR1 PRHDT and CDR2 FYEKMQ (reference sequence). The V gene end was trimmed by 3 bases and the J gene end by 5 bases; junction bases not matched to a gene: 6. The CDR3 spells CASSFGPGGTEAFF. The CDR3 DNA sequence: TGTGCCAGCAGCTTTGGACCAGGGGGGACTGAAGCTTTCTTT. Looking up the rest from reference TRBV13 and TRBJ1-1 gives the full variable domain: AAGVIQSPRHLIKEKRETATLKCYPIPRHDTVYWYQQGPGQDPQFLISFYEKMQSDKGSIPDRFSAQQFSDYHSELNMSSLELGDSALYFCASSFGPGGTEAFFGQGTRLTVV.

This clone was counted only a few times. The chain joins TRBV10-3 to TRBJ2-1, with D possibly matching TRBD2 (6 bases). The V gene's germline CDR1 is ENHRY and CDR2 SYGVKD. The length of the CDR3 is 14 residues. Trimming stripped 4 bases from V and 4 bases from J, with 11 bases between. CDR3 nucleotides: TGTGCCATCAGTGGATGGGGGGAGTACAATGAGCAGTTCTTC. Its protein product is CAISGWGEYNEQFF.